These T cell receptor beta chains were read from a single sample in a study of cytomegalovirus exposure and HLA in healthy donors. Profiled with immunoSEQ multiplex PCR; TCRdb holds only in-frame clones, not every one. This sample yields some 170,000 clones, of which approximately 79% are seen a single time; 5% to 8% belongs to the top ten. The sequenced material came from PBMCs. Source of these receptors: a man between 35 and 55 years old in good health and CMV-seropositive. The CDR3 runs from the conserved cysteine through the conserved F or W. A D gene is named only where the DNA matches it firmly. For some rows the clone size is stated as once, few or many, or as a class when expanded; others skip it.

J,D,size,V,CDR3,DNA
TRBJ2-1,NA,NA,TRBV9,CASSVEMALNEQFF,TGTGCCAGCAGCGTAGAAATGGCCCTCAATGAGCAGTTCTTC
TRBJ2-7,NA,NA,TRBV5-1,CASSSIPSTGTKISYEQYF,TGCGCCAGCAGCTCCATACCCTCCACAGGGACGAAGATCTCCTACGAGCAGTACTTC
TRBJ2-5,NA,NA,TRBV6-5,CASSYSKETQYF,TGTGCCAGCAGTTACTCTAAAGAGACCCAGTACTTC
TRBJ2-7,NA,NA,TRBV5-6,CASSLGTVDEQYF,TGTGCCAGCAGCTTGGGAACGGTCGACGAGCAGTACTTC
TRBJ2-7,NA,NA,TRBV14,CASSQEGAPYVLYEQYF,TGTGCCAGCAGCCAAGAAGGGGCACCATATGTACTCTACGAGCAGTACTTC
TRBJ2-2,TRBD1,NA,TRBV7-3,CASSSDRATNTGELFF,TGTGCCAGCAGCTCTGACAGGGCAACTAACACCGGGGAGCTGTTTTTT
TRBJ2-7,TRBD2,few,TRBV27,CASSPLAGPYSEQYF,TGTGCCAGCAGTCCACTAGCGGGACCGTACTCCGAGCAGTACTTC
TRBJ2-2,NA,NA,TRBV5-4,CASSTRTRGVTGELFF,TGTGCCAGCAGCACCAGGACGCGGGGCGTGACCGGGGAGCTGTTTTTT
TRBJ2-7,NA,NA,TRBV5-6,CASSYYYEQYF,TGTGCCAGCAGCTACTACTACGAGCAGTACTTC
TRBJ2-7,TRBD2,NA,TRBV5-1,CASSLASGRAYEQYF,TGCGCCAGCAGCTTGGCTAGCGGGAGGGCCTACGAGCAGTACTTC
TRBJ2-2,TRBD1,NA,TRBV19,CASSPWAGQGTTGELFF,TGTGCCAGTAGTCCCTGGGCGGGACAGGGGACCACCGGGGAGCTGTTTTTT
TRBJ1-5,TRBD1,NA,TRBV19,CASTSTGDIDFGPQHF,TGTGCCAGTACTTCGACAGGGGATATTGATTTTGGGCCCCAGCATTTT
TRBJ1-3,NA,NA,TRBV28,CASSFWDFGSGNTIYF,TGTGCCAGCAGTTTTTGGGACTTCGGCTCTGGAAACACCATATATTTT
TRBJ2-5,NA,NA,TRBV5-6,CASRSTRGGRYQETQYF,TGTGCCAGCAGGTCGACAAGAGGAGGGCGCTACCAAGAGACCCAGTACTTC
TRBJ2-1,TRBD2,few,TRBV10-1,CASSEGLAGSVEFF,TGCGCCAGCAGTGAGGGACTAGCGGGATCAGTGGAGTTCTTC
TRBJ2-7,TRBD1,NA,TRBV6-5,CASAQGAGYEQYF,TGTGCCAGCGCCCAGGGGGCGGGTTACGAGCAGTACTTC
TRBJ1-1,NA,NA,TRBV28,CASSLTWGGAEAFF,TGTGCCAGCAGTCTTACCTGGGGGGGCGCTGAAGCTTTCTTT
TRBJ2-5,TRBD2,NA,TRBV4-2,CASTATSRPQETQYF,TGTGCCAGCACCGCGACTAGCCGGCCCCAAGAGACCCAGTACTTC
TRBJ2-3,TRBD2,NA,TRBV10-3,CAISAGSGTDTQYF,TGTGCCATCAGTGCCGGTAGCGGGACCGATACGCAGTATTTT
TRBJ2-3,NA,few,TRBV2,CASSGESADTQYF,TGTGCCAGCAGTGGAGAGAGCGCAGATACGCAGTATTTT
TRBJ2-2,NA,NA,TRBV27,CASSLWRRANTGELFF,TGTGCCAGCAGTTTATGGCGCAGGGCGAACACCGGGGAGCTGTTTTTT
TRBJ2-1,NA,NA,TRBV5-1,CASSLVLDSEQFF,TGCGCCAGCAGCTTGGTTCTAGATAGTGAGCAGTTCTTC
TRBJ1-5,TRBD1,NA,TRBV15,CATSRDPRTGNQPQHF,TGTGCCACCAGCAGAGATCCCAGGACAGGGAATCAGCCCCAGCATTTT
TRBJ1-3,NA,NA,TRBV7-9,CASSGGRGPRSGNTIYF,TGTGCCAGCAGCGGCGGGAGGGGACCCCGCTCTGGAAACACCATATATTTT
TRBJ2-3,TRBD2,NA,TRBV5-1,CASSATSGSTDTQYF,TGCGCCAGCAGTGCGACTAGCGGGAGTACAGATACGCAGTATTTT
TRBJ2-5,TRBD2,NA,TRBV5-4,CASSPGLEIETQYF,TGTGCCAGCAGCCCGGGACTAGAAATAGAGACCCAGTACTTC
TRBJ2-2,TRBD1,NA,TRBV19,CASSIVGTAPRSGELFF,TGTGCCAGTAGTATAGTTGGGACAGCCCCTAGGTCCGGGGAGCTGTTTTTT
TRBJ2-3,TRBD1,NA,TRBV5-1,CASSPGQGTDTQYF,TGCGCCAGCAGCCCGGGACAGGGTACAGATACGCAGTATTTT
TRBJ2-1,TRBD1,NA,TRBV7-9,CASTGTGAFRETNEQFF,TGTGCCAGCACCGGGACAGGGGCGTTTAGGGAAACCAATGAGCAGTTCTTC
TRBJ2-7,TRBD1,once,TRBV5-1,CASSYGTGGSYEQYF,TGCGCCAGCAGCTATGGGACAGGGGGCTCCTACGAGCAGTACTTC
TRBJ2-7,TRBD2,NA,TRBV11-3,CASSHPLLAELSYEQYF,TGTGCCAGCAGCCACCCCTTACTAGCGGAACTCTCCTACGAGCAGTACTTC
TRBJ2-5,TRBD1,few,TRBV25-1,CASSDNRGIGQETQYF,TGTGCCAGCAGTGATAACAGGGGAATAGGACAAGAGACCCAGTACTTC
TRBJ1-2,NA,NA,TRBV2,CASTAVGSYGYTF,TGTGCCAGCACCGCGGTGGGTTCTTATGGCTACACCTTC
TRBJ1-1,TRBD1,NA,TRBV28,CASSLPATGGRGEAFF,TGTGCCAGCAGTTTACCCGCGACAGGGGGCAGGGGTGAAGCTTTCTTT
TRBJ2-3,TRBD2,NA,TRBV12-5,CASGREYGTDTQYF,TGTGCTAGTGGGCGGGAGTACGGCACAGATACGCAGTATTTT
TRBJ2-3,NA,NA,TRBV6-5,CASSAGSSPDTQYF,TGTGCCAGCAGTGCCGGGAGTAGCCCAGATACGCAGTATTTT
TRBJ2-5,NA,NA,TRBV9,CASSEEQGTQYF,TGTGCCAGCAGCGAAGAACAGGGAACCCAGTACTTC
TRBJ1-2,NA,NA,TRBV14,CASSQGTAYGYTF,TGTGCCAGCAGCCAAGGGACTGCTTATGGCTACACCTTC
TRBJ1-5,NA,NA,TRBV5-4,CASSLGQNQPQHF,TGTGCCAGCAGCTTGGGGCAGAATCAGCCCCAGCATTTT
TRBJ2-7,TRBD2,NA,TRBV10-3,CAISGTSGYEQYF,TGTGCCATCAGCGGGACTAGCGGCTACGAGCAGTACTTC
TRBJ1-5,NA,NA,TRBV6-5,CASSYSYGGEQPQHF,TGTGCCAGCAGTTACTCATATGGGGGCGAACAGCCCCAGCATTTT